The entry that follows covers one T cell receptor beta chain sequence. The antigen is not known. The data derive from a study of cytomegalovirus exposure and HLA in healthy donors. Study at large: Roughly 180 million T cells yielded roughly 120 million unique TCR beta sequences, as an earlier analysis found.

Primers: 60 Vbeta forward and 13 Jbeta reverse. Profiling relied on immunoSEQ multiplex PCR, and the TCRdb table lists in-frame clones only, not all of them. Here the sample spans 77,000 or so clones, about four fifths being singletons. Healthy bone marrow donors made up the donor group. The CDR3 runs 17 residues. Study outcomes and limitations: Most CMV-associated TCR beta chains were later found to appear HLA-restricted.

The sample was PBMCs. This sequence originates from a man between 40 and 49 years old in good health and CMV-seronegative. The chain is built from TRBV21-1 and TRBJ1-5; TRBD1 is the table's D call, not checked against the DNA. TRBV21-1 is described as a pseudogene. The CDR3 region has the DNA TGTGCCAGCAGCAAAGCAAGGTCAGGGGATAGCAATCAGCCCCAGCATTTT. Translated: CASSKARSGDSNQPQHF.